This is a list of T cell receptor beta chains from one sample in a study of beta chain features in type 1 diabetes. Here immunoSEQ multiplex PCR was the method, and the copy in TCRdb shows in-frame clones only, minus some. Of a few hundred thousand clones listed, approximately 15% were seen once; the top ten hold approximately 0.02%. Material: naive CD4+ T cells from blood. The receptors stem from a woman aged 18-29 years in good health. CDR3s include the opening cysteine and the closing phenylalanine or tryptophan. Fields, in order: V gene, J gene, D gene, clone size, CDR3 DNA, CDR3 protein. The D gene is left open where the match is weak. Size is omitted from some rows. Given values are once, few, many or a class for expanded clones.

>TRBV30|TRBJ2-1|.|few
TGTGCCTGGAGTGTTGGGCTGTACAATGAGCAGTTCTTC
CAWSVGLYNEQFF
>TRBV15|TRBJ2-2|TRBD1|.
TGTGCCACCAGCAGTCGTACCTTCGCAAGGACAGGGATTCCCGGGGAGCTGTTTTTT
CATSSRTFARTGIPGELFF
>TRBV28|TRBJ2-5|.|few
TGTGCCAGCAGTCTGACGGGACTCGCCAGGGAGACCCAGTACTTC
CASSLTGLARETQYF
>TRBV29-1|TRBJ1-4|.|few
TGCAGCGTTGAACCATCAACTAATGAAAAACTGTTTTTT
CSVEPSTNEKLFF
>TRBV30|TRBJ2-2|TRBD2|few
TGTGCCTGGAGATCAGGGAGGGCTCACGGGGAGCTGTTTTTT
CAWRSGRAHGELFF
>TRBV5-1|TRBJ2-1|.|.
TGCGCCAGCAGCTTGGGCTCGCGCGCCTACAATGAGCAGTTCTTC
CASSLGSRAYNEQFF
>TRBV29-1|TRBJ1-1|TRBD1|few
TGCAGCGTCGCCGGGACAGGGGGCACTGAAGCTTTCTTT
CSVAGTGGTEAFF
>TRBV30|TRBJ2-1|.|few
TGTGCTGTAGCGAGCTCCTACAATGAGCAGTTCTTC
CAVASSYNEQFF
>TRBV28|TRBJ2-7|.|.
TGTGCCAGCAGTTTTCTAGCCTACGAGCAGTACTTC
CASSFLAYEQYF
>TRBV30|TRBJ1-3|TRBD1|few
TGTGCCTGGAGCCGGACAGGGGTTGGAAACACCATATATTTT
CAWSRTGVGNTIYF
>TRBV2|TRBJ2-3|.|.
TGTGCCAGCACTAGCCGGGCCACGCAGTATTTT
CASTSRATQYF
>TRBV10-3|TRBJ2-7|TRBD2|few
TGTGCCATCAGTGCGCGGGAGACCTACGAGCAGTACTTC
CAISARETYEQYF
>TRBV5-1|TRBJ2-3|.|few
TGCGCCAGCAGCTTACAGGGTCAGGATACGCAGTATTTT
CASSLQGQDTQYF
>TRBV29-1|TRBJ2-1|TRBD1|.
TGCAGCGGTAAACCGGGACAGGGTTACAATGAGCAGTTCTTC
CSGKPGQGYNEQFF
>TRBV28|TRBJ2-1|.|.
TGTGCCAGCAGTTTGCCGGGAGCAATTAATGAGCAGTTCTTC
CASSLPGAINEQFF
>TRBV5-1|TRBJ2-5|.|few
TGCGCCAGCAGAACAGCCCAAGAGACCCAGTACTTC
CASRTAQETQYF
>TRBV28|TRBJ1-2|.|few
TGTGCCAGCAGTGGACAGAGCTATGGCTACACCTTC
CASSGQSYGYTF
>TRBV7-9|TRBJ2-1|TRBD1|.
TGTGCCAGCAGCTTATATGTACAGGGGTTCAACAATGAGCAGTTCTTC
CASSLYVQGFNNEQFF
>TRBV6-6|TRBJ1-4|TRBD1|.
TGTGCCAGCAGTGTCCCGACAGGGCCCGAAAAACTGTTTTTT
CASSVPTGPEKLFF
>TRBV27|TRBJ2-5|TRBD2|.
TGTGCCAGCAGTTCGGGACTAGCCAATGAATGGTACTTC
CASSSGLANEWYF
>TRBV1|TRBJ1-2|.|few
TGCACCAGCAGCCAAGATTACCAGCCTTTAGTAGCTTATGGCTACACCTTC
CTSSQDYQPLVAYGYTF
>TRBV4-1|TRBJ2-3|TRBD1|few
TGCGCCAGCAGCCAGACGGGGACAGGGAGCACAGATACGCAGTATTTT
CASSQTGTGSTDTQYF
>TRBV29-1|TRBJ1-5|.|.
TGCAGCGTTTCTCCCTCGGGTTTTAATCAGCCCCAGCATTTT
CSVSPSGFNQPQHF
>TRBV2|TRBJ1-2|TRBD1|few
TGTGCCAGTCTCCGGGACAGGGGTAACTATGGCTACACCTTC
CASLRDRGNYGYTF
>TRBV7-2|TRBJ2-3|.|.
TGTGCCAGCAGCTTAGGACTTTCCACAGATACGCAGTATTTT
CASSLGLSTDTQYF
>TRBV30|TRBJ2-2|.|.
TGTGCCTGGAGTATTCCTACCGGGGAGCTGTTTTTT
CAWSIPTGELFF
>TRBV6-1|TRBJ2-7|TRBD1|.
TGTGCCAGCAGTGGGGACAGGGAGTTCTACGAGCAGTACTTC
CASSGDREFYEQYF
>TRBV7-3|TRBJ2-3|TRBD2|.
TGTGCCAGCAGCTTAATAGCGGGAAGCACAGATACGCAGTATTTT
CASSLIAGSTDTQYF
>TRBV7-2|TRBJ2-7|TRBD2|.
TGTGCCAGCAGGGCACTAGCGTCAACCTACGAGCAGTACTTC
CASRALASTYEQYF
>TRBV7-8|TRBJ2-1|TRBD1|.
TGTGCCAGCAGCCGGGACAGGAGCTCCTACAATGAGCAGTTCTTC
CASSRDRSSYNEQFF
>TRBV6-1|TRBJ1-1|TRBD1|few
TGTGCCAGCAGTGGCATGGGGACAGGGACGAACACTGAAGCTTTCTTT
CASSGMGTGTNTEAFF
>TRBV28|TRBJ2-7|.|few
TGTGCCAGCAGGATCTGGGGCGGCAGCTCCTACGAGCAGTACTTC
CASRIWGGSSYEQYF
>TRBV27|TRBJ1-2|TRBD1|few
TGTGCCAGCAGTCACGGGGACAGACACTATGGCTACACCTTC
CASSHGDRHYGYTF
>TRBV2|TRBJ2-7|TRBD2|.
TGTGCCAGCAGTGAGGGAGGAGCGGGAGGGACTGAGCAGTACTTC
CASSEGGAGGTEQYF
>TRBV9|TRBJ2-7|TRBD1|few
TGTGCCAGCAGCGCCGAGGACAGGGGCCCTTACGAGCAGTACTTC
CASSAEDRGPYEQYF
>TRBV5-1|TRBJ2-7|.|few
TGCGCCAGCAGCTCCAACTACGAGCAGTACTTC
CASSSNYEQYF
>TRBV18|TRBJ1-2|TRBD1|few
TGTGCCAGCTCACCGCCGGGACAGGGGGCGGGAGGCTACACCTTC
CASSPPGQGAGGYTF
>TRBV5-1|TRBJ2-5|TRBD1|.
TGCGCCAGCACTATTGCCGGGACAGTATTCCAAGAGACCCAGTACTTC
CASTIAGTVFQETQYF
>TRBV27|TRBJ2-5|.|.
TGTGCCAGCAGTCAACTAGGATCCCGGGAGACCCAGTACTTC
CASSQLGSRETQYF
>TRBV30|TRBJ2-7|.|.
TGTGCCTGCAGGGCAGGGGCGACTCCCTCCTACGAGCAGTACTTC
CACRAGATPSYEQYF
>TRBV29-1|TRBJ1-2|TRBD1|.
TGCAGCGTTATAGCGACAGGGGTCACCTATGGCTACACCTTC
CSVIATGVTYGYTF
>TRBV18|TRBJ2-7|.|few
TGTGCCAGCTCACCCACAGTCAGGTCCTACGAGCAGTACTTC
CASSPTVRSYEQYF
>TRBV5-8|TRBJ1-2|.|few
TGTGCCAGCAGCTCCGGGACCGGGGGTGGCTACACCTTC
CASSSGTGGGYTF
>TRBV5-4|TRBJ2-1|.|few
TGTGCCAGCAGCTTGGCCTTCGGTAGCCGTCAGTTCTTC
CASSLAFGSRQFF
>TRBV5-1|TRBJ1-1|.|few
TGCGCCAGCAGTGGTGGAGAAAACACTGAAGCTTTCTTT
CASSGGENTEAFF
>TRBV15|TRBJ2-1|TRBD2|.
TGTGCCACCAGCAGAGCAAGGCTAGCGGGAGACGGTGAGCAGTTCTTC
CATSRARLAGDGEQFF
>TRBV10-3|TRBJ2-5|TRBD1|few
TGTGCCACCAACAGGGGGGCGGAAGAGACCCAGTACTTC
CATNRGAEETQYF
>TRBV7-6|TRBJ1-2|.|.
TGTGCCAGCAGCTTAGCTTTATCGGGATTTGGCTACACCTTC
CASSLALSGFGYTF
>TRBV5-4|TRBJ2-3|.|.
TGTGCCAGCAGCTCCCGACAGGGACTAGATACGCAGTATTTT
CASSSRQGLDTQYF
>TRBV4-2|TRBJ2-5|TRBD1|.
TGTGCCAGCAGCGACCAGGGACAGGTAGAGACCCAGTACTTC
CASSDQGQVETQYF
>TRBV19|TRBJ2-2|.|few
TGTGCCAGTAGTATAGTCCAGGGGAGCACCGGGGAGCTGTTTTTT
CASSIVQGSTGELFF
>TRBV7-2|TRBJ1-3|TRBD1|.
TGTGCCAGAACAACAGGGGACTCTGGAAACACCATATATTTT
CARTTGDSGNTIYF
>TRBV11-2|TRBJ1-5|TRBD1|few
TGTGCCAGCAGCTCGACAGGGCTAAGCAATCAGCCCCAGCATTTT
CASSSTGLSNQPQHF
>TRBV18|TRBJ2-5|TRBD2|few
TGTGCCAGCTCACCGGGAGGGGAGACCCAGTACTTC
CASSPGGETQYF